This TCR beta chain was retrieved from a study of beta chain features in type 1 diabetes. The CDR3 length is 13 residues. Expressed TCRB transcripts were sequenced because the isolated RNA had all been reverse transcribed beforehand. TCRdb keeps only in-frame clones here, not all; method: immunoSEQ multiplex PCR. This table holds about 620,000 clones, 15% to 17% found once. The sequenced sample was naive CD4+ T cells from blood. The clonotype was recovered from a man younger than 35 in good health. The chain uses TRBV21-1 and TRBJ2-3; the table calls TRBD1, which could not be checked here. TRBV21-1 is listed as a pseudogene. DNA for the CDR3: TGTGCCAGCGGACAGGGTAGCACAGATACGCAGTATTTT. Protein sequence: CASGQGSTDTQYF.